This TCR beta chain is from a study of Graves' ophthalmopathy and Graves' hyperthyroidism. The CDR3 length is 14 residues. From germline, CDR1 is SEHNR and CDR2 FQNEAQ (reference sequence). Amplified material comprised TCR beta CDR3 regions derived from RNA transcripts. HTBI-primed first-round RT-PCR preceded second-round multiplex PCR. TCRdb reprocessed the multiplex PCR reads with MiXCR, giving one entry per CDR3 protein. This sample carries about 700,000 distinct CDR3 sequences, about two fifths of them seen once, and the ten largest clones take over 2.5%. Points on this clonotype: One junction end disagrees with the germline gene, perhaps due to a read error.

An approximately 10 ml volume of fresh peripheral blood provided the PBMCs. The sequence derives from an adult man with Graves' ophthalmopathy. The chain couples TRBV7-9 to TRBJ1-1; no definite D call. Source material: peripheral blood. CDR3 bases: TGTGCCCGCAGCTTGGTGCAACCGAACACTGAAGCTTTCTTT. Amino acids: CARSLVQPNTEAFF.